Below, 18 T cell receptor beta chains from the same sample are listed, as sequenced in a study of T-cell memory formation after mild COVID-19. TCRdb analysed the 5' RACE reads with MiXCR anew, one entry per CDR3 protein. This sample carries 200,000 to 300,000 distinct CDR3 sequences, more than 8% of them seen once, and the ten largest clones take roughly a fifth. The sequenced material came from PBMCs or a T cell subset sorted from them (not recorded which). These receptors all come from a man between 18 and 35 years old who had mild COVID-19 (a few samples of this study predate the infection). Cell type and time point are not known.

This clonotype was counted ten times or more. V usage is TRBV5-6 and J usage is TRBJ2-7, with 11 bases that match TRBD1. The CDR3 is made up of 14 amino acids. Germline CDR1 and CDR2: SGHDT and YYEEEE. V dropped 5 bases and J dropped 0; count of bases not matched to a gene: 1. CDR3 region: CASSGTGGSYEQYF. CDR3 in DNA: TGTGCCAGCAGTGGGACAGGGGGCTCCTACGAGCAGTACTTC.

This clonotype was counted between two and nine times. The V gene is TRBV4-1, the J gene TRBJ2-3, with D perhaps assigned TRBD1 or TRBD2 (7 bases each). CDR1 and CDR2 (germline): MGHRA, YSYEKL. The CDR3 contains 16 residues. Trimming stripped 1 base from V and 4 bases from J, with 15 bases between. Here the CDR3 DNA reads TGCGCCAGCAGCCAAGGCCAGGGGGGGGGAGCAGATACGCAGTATTTT. It yields the protein CASSQGQGGGADTQYF.

This clonotype has ten or more counts. The chain uses TRBV5-1 and TRBJ2-2, with D hard to call. The V gene's germline CDR1 is SGHRS and CDR2 YFSETQ. The CDR3 is 13 amino acids. Trimming pared 5 bases from V and 7 bases from J, leaving 12 bases between. As DNA, the CDR3 is TGCGCCAGCAGAAATAGGGTGATCGGGGAGCTGTTTTTT. Residues: CASRNRVIGELFF.

There are many counts of this clonotype. V and J are TRBV7-9 and TRBJ2-1; 8 bases align to TRBD2. From germline, CDR1 is SEHNR and CDR2 FQNEAQ (reference sequence). The CDR3 length is 12 residues. After removal of 6 bases from V and 9 bases from J, the junction contained 4 bases not matched to a gene. The CDR3 protein is CASSLTSGEQFF. The CDR3 DNA reads as TGTGCCAGCAGTCTTACTAGCGGTGAGCAGTTCTTC.

This clonotype appeared many times. CDR3 coding DNA: TGCGCCAGCAGCTCCCGGGACAGGGGTTACGAGCAGTACTTC. The encoded protein is CASSSRDRGYEQYF. The V and J genes are TRBV5-1 and TRBJ2-7; 10 bases map to TRBD1. V shed 3 bases and J 4 bases; nucleotides not matched to a gene: 4. The CDR3 extends over 14 amino acids. Germline-derived CDR1 and CDR2 are SGHRS and YFSETQ. The full variable domain, rest sourced from reference TRBV5-1 and TRBJ2-7, is KAGVTQTPRYLIKTRGQQVTLSCSPISGHRSVSWYQQTPGQGLQFLFEYFSETQRNKGNFPGRFSGRQFSNSRSEMNVSTLELGDSALYLCASSSRDRGYEQYFGPGTRLTVT.

This clonotype turned up a few times. The rearrangement uses TRBV7-2 and TRBJ2-1; the D is unclear. Trimming left V 2 bases short and J 7 bases short, with 12 bases between. Germline CDR1 SGHTA, CDR2 FQGNSA. The CDR3 totals 14 residues. The CDR3 here is CASSLSGRMNEQFF. In DNA, the CDR3 is TGTGCCAGCAGCTTATCCGGCAGGATGAATGAGCAGTTCTTC. The full variable domain, with the rest looked up from reference TRBV7-2 and TRBJ2-1, is GAGVSQSPSNKVTEKGKDVELRCDPISGHTALYWYRQSLGQGLEFLIYFQGNSAPDKSGLPSDRFSAERTGGSVSTLTIQRTQQEDSAVYLCASSLSGRMNEQFFGPGTRLTVL.

The rearrangement links TRBV3-1 to TRBJ2-6; a possible D gene is TRBD1 (5 bases). Trimming took off 4 bases at V and 0 bases at J, with 13 bases between the two ends. This CDR3 spans 17 amino acids. Germline lookup yields CDR1 LGHDT and CDR2 YNNKEL (reference sequence). This CDR3 is CASSPSRVNSGANVLTF. The CDR3 DNA reads as TGTGCCAGCAGCCCTTCCAGGGTGAACTCTGGGGCCAACGTCCTGACTTTC.

This clonotype appeared many times. This chain joins TRBV20-1 and TRBJ2-4, with no clear D. The CDR3 runs 14 residues. Trimming took 0 bases from V and 1 from J, leaving 7 bases between them. Germline V gene lookup returns CDR1 DFQATT and CDR2 SNEGSKA (reference sequence). The DNA for the CDR3 is TGCAGTGCTAGAGATTCCAGGGCCAAAAACATTCAGTACTTC. The encoded protein is CSARDSRAKNIQYF.

This clonotype has just a few counts. The chain employs TRBV7-9 and TRBJ2-2; 7 nucleotides agree with TRBD1. Germline CDR1 and CDR2: SEHNR and FQNEAQ (reference sequence). Trimming at V came to 3 bases and at J to 4 bases, leaving 5 bases not matched to a gene. This CDR3 contains 15 residues. The CDR3 protein is CASSFDRVGTGELFF. CDR3 nucleotides: TGTGCCAGCAGCTTCGACAGGGTTGGCACCGGGGAGCTGTTTTTT.

At least ten counts were recorded for this clonotype. The genes are TRBV5-1 and TRBJ1-3; D might be TRBD1 (5 bases). This CDR3 has 18 amino acids. Germline V gives CDR1 SGHRS, CDR2 YFSETQ. V was cut by 5 bases and J by 1 base, with 22 bases left in between. The CDR3, as DNA: TGCGCCAGCAGTACGGGACCAGGTCACTCATTATCTGGAAACACCATATATTTT. This encodes CASSTGPGHSLSGNTIYF.

The chain recombines TRBV7-2 with TRBJ2-1, with D perhaps matching TRBD1 (7 bases). Deletions cut 1 base from V and 4 bases from J, with 14 bases between. This CDR3 has 16 residues. Germline V CDR1 and CDR2: SGHTA, FQGNSA. CDR3 in amino acids: CASSLVGGGGYNEQFF. CDR3 sequence (DNA): TGTGCCAGCAGCTTAGTCGGAGGGGGCGGATACAATGAGCAGTTCTTC.

V gene TRBV6-2 or TRBV6-3 combines with J gene TRBJ2-3, with D uncertain. The CDR3 runs 15 residues. Trimming took 0 bases from V and 2 from J, leaving 9 bases between them. Germline V gene data show CDR1 as MNHEY and CDR2 as SVGEGT. In DNA, the CDR3 is TGTGCCAGCAGTTACTCCGAGACCGACACAGATACGCAGTATTTT. Amino acid sequence: CASSYSETDTDTQYF.

J is TRBJ2-5 and V is TRBV6-5; TRBD2 is a possible D gene (6 bases). The germline V gene has CDR1 MNHEY and CDR2 SVGAGI. The CDR3 runs to 15 residues. V lost 6 bases to trimming and J lost 4 bases, with 18 bases between them. The CDR3 coding sequence is TGTGCCAGCAGCCCCCCCGGGGGATTGGCAGAGACCCAGTACTTC. It translates to CASSPPGGLAETQYF.

A few counts support this clonotype. The rearrangement joins TRBV4-3 to TRBJ1-3; no definite D call. The V gene lost 1 base and the J gene lost 3 bases, with 7 bases spanning the gap. The germline CDR1 and CDR2 sequences are LGHNA and YSLEER. This CDR3 has 14 residues. CDR3: CASSQGGNGNTIYF. The CDR3 DNA reads TGCGCCAGCAGCCAAGGCGGGAATGGAAACACCATATATTTT.

Many counts were recorded for this clonotype. This chain joins TRBV7-6 and TRBJ2-5, with D perhaps matching TRBD2 (5 bases). Deletions cut 1 base from V and 7 bases from J, with 13 bases between. CDR1 SGHVS and CDR2 FNYEAQ come from the germline V gene. This CDR3 has 14 residues. CDR3 nucleotide sequence: TGTGCCAGCAGCTTAGAGGTGGGAGCAGGGACCCAGTACTTC. Translating gives CASSLEVGAGTQYF.

V gene TRBV7-3 combines with J gene TRBJ2-7, with 9 bases that match TRBD1. The V gene end was trimmed by 6 bases and the J gene end by 6 bases; junction bases not matched to a gene: 6. The CDR3 spans 13 residues. Germline loops: CDR1 SGHTA, CDR2 FQGTGA. DNA of the CDR3: TGTGCCAGCAGTCCGGGGACAGGGTCCGAGCAGTACTTC. Its protein product is CASSPGTGSEQYF.

This clonotype was detected a few times. J is TRBJ2-2 and V is TRBV11-2; maybe TRBD1 (6 bases). Trimming removed 8 bases from V and 5 bases from J, with 15 bases in between. The length of the CDR3 is 14 residues. CDR1 and CDR2 (germline): SGHAT, FQNNGV. CDR3 sequence: CASLEQGKTGELFF. The CDR3 DNA is TGTGCCAGCCTCGAACAGGGTAAAACCGGGGAGCTGTTTTTT. Combining the CDR3 with reference TRBV11-2 and TRBJ2-2 gives the whole variable domain EAGVAQSPRYKIIEKRQSVAFWCNPISGHATLYWYQQILGQGPKLLIQFQNNGVVDDSQLPKDRFSAERLKGVDSTLKIQPAKLEDSAVYLCASLEQGKTGELFFGEGSRLTVL.

The chain is built from TRBV7-2 and TRBJ2-2; D is unresolved. This CDR3 is 13 amino acids long. V was cut by 10 bases and J by 0 bases, with 9 bases left in between. Germline V gene data show CDR1 as SGHTA and CDR2 as FQGNSA. The CDR3 here is CATQHANTGELFF. The CDR3 region has the DNA TGTGCCACGCAACACGCGAACACCGGGGAGCTGTTTTTT.